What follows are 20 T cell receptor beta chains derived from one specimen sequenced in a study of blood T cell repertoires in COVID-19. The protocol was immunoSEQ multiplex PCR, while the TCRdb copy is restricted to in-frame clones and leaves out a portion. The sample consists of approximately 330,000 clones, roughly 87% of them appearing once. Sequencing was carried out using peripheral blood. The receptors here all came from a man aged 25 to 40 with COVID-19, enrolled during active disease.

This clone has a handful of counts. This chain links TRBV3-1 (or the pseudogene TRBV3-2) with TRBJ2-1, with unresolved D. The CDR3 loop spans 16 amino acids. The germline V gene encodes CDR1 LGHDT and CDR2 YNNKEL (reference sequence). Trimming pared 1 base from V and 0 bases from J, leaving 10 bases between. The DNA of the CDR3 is TGTGCCAGCAGCCAAGTATCTGTCGTCTCCTACAATGAGCAGTTCTTC. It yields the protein CASSQVSVVSYNEQFF.

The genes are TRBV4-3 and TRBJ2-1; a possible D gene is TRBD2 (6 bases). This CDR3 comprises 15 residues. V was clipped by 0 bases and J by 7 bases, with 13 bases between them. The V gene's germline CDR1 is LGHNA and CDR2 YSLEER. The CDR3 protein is CASSQDLPRGNEQFF. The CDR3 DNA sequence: TGCGCCAGCAGCCAAGATCTCCCCCGGGGGAATGAGCAGTTCTTC.

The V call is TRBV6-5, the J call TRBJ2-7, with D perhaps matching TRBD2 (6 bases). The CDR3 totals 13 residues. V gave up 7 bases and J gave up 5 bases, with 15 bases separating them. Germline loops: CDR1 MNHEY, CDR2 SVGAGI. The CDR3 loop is CASTDLASHEQYF. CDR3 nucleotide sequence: TGTGCCAGCACCGACCTAGCGAGCCACGAGCAGTACTTC.

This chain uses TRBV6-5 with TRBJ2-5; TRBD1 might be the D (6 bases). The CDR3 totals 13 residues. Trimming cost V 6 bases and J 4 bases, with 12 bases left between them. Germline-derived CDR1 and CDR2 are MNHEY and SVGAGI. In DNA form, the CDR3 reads TGTGCCAGCAGAGACAGGCCTCTAGAGACCCAGTACTTC. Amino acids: CASRDRPLETQYF.

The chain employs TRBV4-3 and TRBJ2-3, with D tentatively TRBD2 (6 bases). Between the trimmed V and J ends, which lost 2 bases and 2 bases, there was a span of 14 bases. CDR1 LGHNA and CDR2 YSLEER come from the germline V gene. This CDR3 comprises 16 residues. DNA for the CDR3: TGCGCCAGCAGCCAATCACTAGCTCTCTACACAGATACGCAGTATTTT. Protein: CASSQSLALYTDTQYF.

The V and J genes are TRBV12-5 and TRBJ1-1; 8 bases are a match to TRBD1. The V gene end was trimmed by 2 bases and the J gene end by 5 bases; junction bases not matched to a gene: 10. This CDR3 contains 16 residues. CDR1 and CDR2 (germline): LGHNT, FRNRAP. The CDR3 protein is CASGLKLQGALTEAFF. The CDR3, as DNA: TGTGCTAGTGGTTTGAAACTTCAGGGGGCGCTGACTGAAGCTTTCTTT.

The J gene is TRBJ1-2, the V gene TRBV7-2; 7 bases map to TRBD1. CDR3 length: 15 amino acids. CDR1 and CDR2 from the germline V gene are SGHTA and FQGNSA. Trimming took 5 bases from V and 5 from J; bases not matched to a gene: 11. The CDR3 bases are TGTGCCAGCAGCCCAGGACAGGCCCCTTTGTATGGCTACACCTTC. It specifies CASSPGQAPLYGYTF. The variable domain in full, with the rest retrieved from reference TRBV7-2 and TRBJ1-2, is GAGVSQSPSNKVTEKGKDVELRCDPISGHTALYWYRQSLGQGLEFLIYFQGNSAPDKSGLPSDRFSAERTGGSVSTLTIQRTQQEDSAVYLCASSPGQAPLYGYTFGSGTRLTVV.

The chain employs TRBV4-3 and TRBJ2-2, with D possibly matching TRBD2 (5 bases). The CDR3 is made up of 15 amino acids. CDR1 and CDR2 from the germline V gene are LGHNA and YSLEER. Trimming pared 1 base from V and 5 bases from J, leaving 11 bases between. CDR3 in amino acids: CASSQVALRTGELFF. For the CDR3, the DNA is TGCGCCAGCAGCCAAGTAGCGCTGAGAACCGGGGAGCTGTTTTTT.

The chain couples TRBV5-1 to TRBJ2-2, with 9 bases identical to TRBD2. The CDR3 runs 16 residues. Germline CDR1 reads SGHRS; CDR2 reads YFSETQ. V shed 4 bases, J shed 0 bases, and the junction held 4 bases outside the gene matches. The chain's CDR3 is CASSQLAGANTGELFF. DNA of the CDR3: TGCGCCAGCAGCCAATTAGCGGGAGCGAACACCGGGGAGCTGTTTTTT.

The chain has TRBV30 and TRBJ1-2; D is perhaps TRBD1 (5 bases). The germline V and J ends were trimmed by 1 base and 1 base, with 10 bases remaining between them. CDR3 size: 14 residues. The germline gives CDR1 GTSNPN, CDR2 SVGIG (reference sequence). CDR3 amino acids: CAWSETGVNYGYTF. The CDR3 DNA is TGTGCCTGGAGTGAAACAGGCGTTAACTATGGCTACACCTTC. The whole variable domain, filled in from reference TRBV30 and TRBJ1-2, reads SQTIHQWPATLVQPVGSPLSLECTVEGTSNPNLYWYRQAAGRGLQLLFYSVGIGQISSEVPQNLSASRPQDRQFILSSKKLLLSDSGFYLCAWSETGVNYGYTFGSGTRLTVV.

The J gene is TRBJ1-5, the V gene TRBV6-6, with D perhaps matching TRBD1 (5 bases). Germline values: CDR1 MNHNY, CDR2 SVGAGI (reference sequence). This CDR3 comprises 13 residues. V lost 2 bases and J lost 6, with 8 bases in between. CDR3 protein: CASSYQGSQPQHF. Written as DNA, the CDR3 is TGTGCCAGCAGTTACCAGGGTTCTCAGCCCCAGCATTTT.

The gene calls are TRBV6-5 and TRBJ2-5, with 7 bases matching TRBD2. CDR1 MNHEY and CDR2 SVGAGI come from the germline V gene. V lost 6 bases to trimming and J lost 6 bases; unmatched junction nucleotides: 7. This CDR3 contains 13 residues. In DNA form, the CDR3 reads TGTGCCAGCAGGGGAGGGGTAGGAAAGACCCAGTACTTC. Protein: CASRGGVGKTQYF.

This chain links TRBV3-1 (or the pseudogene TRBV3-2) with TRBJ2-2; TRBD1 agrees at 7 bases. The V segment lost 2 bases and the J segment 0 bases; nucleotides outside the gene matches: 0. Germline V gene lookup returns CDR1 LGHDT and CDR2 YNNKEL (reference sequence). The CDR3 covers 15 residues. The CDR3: CASSQQGANTGELFF. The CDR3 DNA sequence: TGTGCCAGCAGCCAACAGGGGGCGAACACCGGGGAGCTGTTTTTT.

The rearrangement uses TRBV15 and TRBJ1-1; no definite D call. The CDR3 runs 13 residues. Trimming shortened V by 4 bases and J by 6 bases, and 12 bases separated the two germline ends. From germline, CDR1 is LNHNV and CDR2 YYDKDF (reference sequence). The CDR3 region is CATSTGGVSEAFF. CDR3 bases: TGTGCCACCAGCACAGGAGGAGTATCTGAAGCTTTCTTT.

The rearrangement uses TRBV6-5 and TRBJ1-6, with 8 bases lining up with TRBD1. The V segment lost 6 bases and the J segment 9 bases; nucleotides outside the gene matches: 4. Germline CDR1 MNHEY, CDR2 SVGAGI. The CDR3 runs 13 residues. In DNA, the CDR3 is TGTGCCAGCAGAGGACAGGGAGGTTCACCCCTCCACTTT. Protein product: CASRGQGGSPLHF.

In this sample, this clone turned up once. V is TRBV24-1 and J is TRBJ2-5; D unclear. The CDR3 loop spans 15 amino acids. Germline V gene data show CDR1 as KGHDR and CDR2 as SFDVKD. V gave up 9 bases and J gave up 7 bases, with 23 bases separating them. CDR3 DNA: TGTGCCACCCCTATCCTTAGATTTTGGTCGGGGACCCAGTACTTC. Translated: CATPILRFWSGTQYF.

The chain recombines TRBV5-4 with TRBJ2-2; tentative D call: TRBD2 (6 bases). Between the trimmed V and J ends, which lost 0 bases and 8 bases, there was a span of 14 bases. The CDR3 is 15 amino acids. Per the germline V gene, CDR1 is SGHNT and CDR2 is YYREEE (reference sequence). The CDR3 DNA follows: TGTGCCAGCAGCTTGGTAGCGGCGAACAAAGGGGAGCTGTTTTTT. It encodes CASSLVAANKGELFF.

Here the CDR3 DNA reads TGTGCCAGCAGCTTGGTACTCCGGGAGTACAATGAGCAGTTCTTC. Translated, it gives CASSLVLREYNEQFF. The chain is built from TRBV5-6 and TRBJ2-1; D is possibly TRBD2 (6 bases). Germline V gene data show CDR1 as SGHDT and CDR2 as YYEEEE. Trimming stripped 0 bases from V and 4 bases from J, with 11 bases between. This CDR3 is built from 15 residues.

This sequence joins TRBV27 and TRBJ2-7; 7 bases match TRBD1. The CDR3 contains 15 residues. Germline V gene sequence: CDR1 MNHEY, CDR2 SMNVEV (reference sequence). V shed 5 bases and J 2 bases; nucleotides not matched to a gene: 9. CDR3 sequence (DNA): TGTGCCAGCAGTCGTCCCAGGACAGGTACCTACGAGCAGTACTTC. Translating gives CASSRPRTGTYEQYF.

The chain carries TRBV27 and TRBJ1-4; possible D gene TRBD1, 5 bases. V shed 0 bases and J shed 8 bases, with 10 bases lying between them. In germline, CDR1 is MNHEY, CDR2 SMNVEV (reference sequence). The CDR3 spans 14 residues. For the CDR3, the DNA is TGTGCCAGCAGTTTATCAACCGCAGGGGAAAAACTGTTTTTT. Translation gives CASSLSTAGEKLFF.